This T cell receptor (beta chain) was obtained from a study of blood T cell repertoires in COVID-19. Study at large: Samples came from the United States, Italy and Spain, spanning acute and convalescent COVID-19. T cells, B-cell-depleted T cells, or PBMCs provided the cDNA or gDNA that served as material.

The V end was cut by 5 bases, the J end by 3 bases, with 17 bases between. Germline V gene sequence: CDR1 SQVTM, CDR2 ANQGSEA. The CDR3 totals 14 residues. This table comes from immunoSEQ multiplex PCR, and its TCRdb copy is limited to in-frame clones, with some not included. Altogether about 220,000 clones are present, 82% being singletons, with the ten largest covering less than 6%. A Seattle source enrolled patients during active infection and followed them longitudinally. The chain is built from TRBV29-1 and TRBJ2-7; D unresolved. The sequencing input was peripheral blood. This clonotype was sampled from a woman in her 70s with COVID-19, enrolled during active disease. The CDR3 region has the DNA TGCAGCGTTCGAAAATCCCACGCCGGCTACGAGCAGTACTTC. Residues: CSVRKSHAGYEQYF.